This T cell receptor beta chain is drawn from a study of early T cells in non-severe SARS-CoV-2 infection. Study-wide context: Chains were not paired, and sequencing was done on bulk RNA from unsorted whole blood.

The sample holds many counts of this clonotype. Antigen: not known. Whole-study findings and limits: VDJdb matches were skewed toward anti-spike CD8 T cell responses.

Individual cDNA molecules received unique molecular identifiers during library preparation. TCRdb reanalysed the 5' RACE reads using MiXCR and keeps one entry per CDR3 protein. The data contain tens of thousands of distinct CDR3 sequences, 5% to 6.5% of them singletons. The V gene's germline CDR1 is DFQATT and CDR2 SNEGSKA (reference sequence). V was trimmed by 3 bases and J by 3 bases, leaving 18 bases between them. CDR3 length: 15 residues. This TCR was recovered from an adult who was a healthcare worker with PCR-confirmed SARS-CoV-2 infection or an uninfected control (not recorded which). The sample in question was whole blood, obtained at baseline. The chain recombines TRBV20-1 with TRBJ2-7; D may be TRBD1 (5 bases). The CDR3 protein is CSASGAQGAIYEQYF. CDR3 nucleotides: TGCAGTGCTAGTGGTGCTCAGGGTGCCATCTACGAGCAGTACTTC.